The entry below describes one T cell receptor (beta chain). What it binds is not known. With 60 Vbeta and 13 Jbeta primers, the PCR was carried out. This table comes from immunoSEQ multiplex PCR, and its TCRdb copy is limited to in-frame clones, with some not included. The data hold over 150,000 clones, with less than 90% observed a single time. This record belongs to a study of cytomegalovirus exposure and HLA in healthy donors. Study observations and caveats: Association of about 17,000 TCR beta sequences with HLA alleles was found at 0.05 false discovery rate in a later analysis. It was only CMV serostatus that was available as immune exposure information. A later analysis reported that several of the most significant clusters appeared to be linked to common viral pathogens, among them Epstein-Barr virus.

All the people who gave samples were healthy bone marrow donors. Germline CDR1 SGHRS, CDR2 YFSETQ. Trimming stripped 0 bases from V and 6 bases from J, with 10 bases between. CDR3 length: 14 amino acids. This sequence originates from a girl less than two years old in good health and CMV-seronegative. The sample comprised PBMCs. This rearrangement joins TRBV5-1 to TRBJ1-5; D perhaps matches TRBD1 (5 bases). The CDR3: CASSLVQVTQPQHF. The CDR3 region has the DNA TGCGCCAGCAGCTTGGTACAGGTCACTCAGCCCCAGCATTTT.